One and the same sample provided the 7 T cell receptor beta chains below, sequenced in a study of T-cell memory formation after mild COVID-19. TCRdb independently ran MiXCR on the 5' RACE reads; one entry per CDR3 protein. This sample carries roughly 260,000 distinct CDR3 sequences, about 16% of them seen once, and the ten largest clones take about 4%. Sequencing input: PBMCs or a T cell subset sorted from them (not recorded which). These receptors were taken from a young man who had mild COVID-19 (a few samples of this study predate the infection). Cell type and time point are not known.

In its sample, this clonotype was seen a few times. The rearrangement links TRBV7-9 to TRBJ2-7; 13 nucleotides match TRBD2. Per the germline V gene, CDR1 is SEHNR and CDR2 is FQNEAQ (reference sequence). This CDR3 comprises 15 residues. The J segment lost 2 bases and the V segment lost 3 bases, leaving 1 base of the junction unmatched. For the CDR3, the DNA is TGTGCCAGCAGCTTCGGACTAGCGGGGGCCTACGAGCAGTACTTC. Amino acid sequence: CASSFGLAGAYEQYF. Supplemented by reference TRBV7-9 and TRBJ2-7, the full variable domain reads DTGVSQNPRHKITKRGQNVTFRCDPISEHNRLYWYRQTLGQGPEFLTYFQNEAQLEKSRLLSDRFSAERPKGSFSTLEIQRTEQGDSAMYLCASSFGLAGAYEQYFGPGTRLTVT.

This clonotype was seen a handful of times. This chain links TRBV20-1 with TRBJ2-2; 8 nucleotides line up with TRBD1. The CDR3 extends over 14 amino acids. The trim removed 7 bases at V and 0 bases at J, leaving 4 bases unmatched. From germline, CDR1 is DFQATT and CDR2 SNEGSKA (reference sequence). Here the CDR3 DNA reads TGCAGTGTCACGGGACAGGCGAACACCGGGGAGCTGTTTTTT. This codes for CSVTGQANTGELFF.

This clonotype occurred many times. CDR3 DNA: TGTGCCAGCAGTCGACAGGGGAACACCGGGGAGCTGTTTTTT. Encoded protein: CASSRQGNTGELFF. The rearrangement links TRBV7-8 to TRBJ2-2; 7 bases line up with TRBD1. CDR1 and CDR2 (germline): SGHVS, FQNEAQ. The CDR3 is 14 amino acids. The trim removed 6 bases at V and 1 base at J, leaving 2 bases unmatched.

The rearrangement uses TRBV29-1 and TRBJ1-1; a weak D match, TRBD1 (6 bases). The V gene lost 2 bases and the J gene lost 5 bases, with 12 bases spanning the gap. Germline CDR1 and CDR2: SQVTM and ANQGSEA. The CDR3 runs 13 residues. The CDR3 reads CSVEKGVDTEAFF. The CDR3 DNA follows: TGCAGCGTTGAAAAGGGGGTGGATACTGAAGCTTTCTTT. The complete variable domain, with remaining parts taken from reference TRBV29-1 and TRBJ1-1, reads SAVISQKPSRDICQRGTSLTIQCQVDSQVTMMFWYRQQPGQSLTLIATANQGSEATYESGFVIDKFPISRPNLTFSTLTVSNMSPEDSSIYLCSVEKGVDTEAFFGQGTRLTVV.

The chain recombines TRBV2 with TRBJ2-7, with D uncertain. The CDR3 totals 16 residues. In germline, CDR1 is SNHLY, CDR2 FYNNEI. Trimming took 5 bases from V and 4 from J, leaving 21 bases between them. In DNA form, the CDR3 reads TGTGCCAGCAGTCAGTCCCCCCTGCGAAAAGGATACGAGCAGTACTTC. It specifies CASSQSPLRKGYEQYF. The full variable domain, rest sourced from reference TRBV2 and TRBJ2-7, is EPEVTQTPSHQVTQMGQEVILRCVPISNHLYFYWYRQILGQKVEFLVSFYNNEISEKSEIFDDQFSVERPDGSNFTLKIRSTKLEDSAMYFCASSQSPLRKGYEQYFGPGTRLTVT.

This chain connects TRBV6-5 to TRBJ1-1, with TRBD1 matching over 11 bases. The germline V gene has CDR1 MNHEY and CDR2 SVGAGI. Trimming at V came to 5 bases and at J to 6 bases, leaving 5 bases not matched to a gene. The CDR3 sequence is 14 residues long. CDR3 region: CASSDGQGAAEAFF. Written as DNA, the CDR3 is TGTGCCAGCAGTGATGGACAGGGGGCGGCTGAAGCTTTCTTT.

This clonotype was found many times. The rearrangement uses TRBV5-1 and TRBJ2-3, with 11 bases matching TRBD2. Germline V gene lookup returns CDR1 SGHRS and CDR2 YFSETQ. This CDR3 is 16 amino acids long. Trimming at V came to 5 bases and at J to 5 bases, leaving 10 bases not matched to a gene. The CDR3 region is CASSSNSGGAGDTQYF. The CDR3 DNA sequence: TGCGCCAGCAGTTCCAATAGCGGGGGGGCCGGAGATACGCAGTATTTT.